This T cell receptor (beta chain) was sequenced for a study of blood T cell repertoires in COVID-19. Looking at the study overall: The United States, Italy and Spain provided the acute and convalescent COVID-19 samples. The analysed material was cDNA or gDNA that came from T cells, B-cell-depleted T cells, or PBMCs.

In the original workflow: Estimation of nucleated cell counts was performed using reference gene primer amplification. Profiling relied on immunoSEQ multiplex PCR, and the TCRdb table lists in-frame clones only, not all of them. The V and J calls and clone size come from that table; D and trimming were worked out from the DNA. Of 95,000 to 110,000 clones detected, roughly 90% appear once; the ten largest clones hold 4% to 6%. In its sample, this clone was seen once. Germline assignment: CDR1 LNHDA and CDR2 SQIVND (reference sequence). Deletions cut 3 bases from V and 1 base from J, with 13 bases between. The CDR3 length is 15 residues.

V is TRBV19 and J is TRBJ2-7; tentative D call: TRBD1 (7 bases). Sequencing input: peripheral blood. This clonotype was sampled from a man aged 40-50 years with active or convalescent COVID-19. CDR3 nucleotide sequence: TGTGCCAGTAGTATGGCGGCAGGGGGGTCCTACGAGCAGTACTTC. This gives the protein CASSMAAGGSYEQYF.